A single sample gave rise to the 30 T cell receptor beta chains below, sequenced in a study of blood T cells in healthy people across ages. With a J-beta primer mix and a sample-barcoded 5' primer, a second PCR ran 7 to 11 cycles. TCRdb reprocessed the 5' RACE reads with MiXCR, giving one entry per CDR3 protein. The sample consists of hundreds of thousands of distinct CDR3 sequences, roughly 20% of them appearing once. The sample consisted of blood. These receptor sequences come from a man aged 70-80 years in good health.

The genes are TRBV2 and TRBJ2-7, with 7 nucleotides matching TRBD2. The germline V gene encodes CDR1 SNHLY and CDR2 FYNNEI. The V gene end was trimmed by 7 bases and the J gene end by 1 base; junction bases not matched to a gene: 10. This CDR3 region has 15 residues. The CDR3 loop is CASTDSSGLSYEQYF. DNA for the CDR3: TGTGCCAGCACAGACTCTAGCGGACTTTCCTACGAGCAGTACTTC. The variable domain in full, with the rest retrieved from reference TRBV2 and TRBJ2-7, is EPEVTQTPSHQVTQMGQEVILRCVPISNHLYFYWYRQILGQKVEFLVSFYNNEISEKSEIFDDQFSVERPDGSNFTLKIRSTKLEDSAMYFCASTDSSGLSYEQYFGPGTRLTVT.

In this sample, this clonotype turned up a few times. The rearrangement joins TRBV4-2 to TRBJ2-3, with D hard to call. Looked up from germline, CDR1 is LGHNA and CDR2 is YNFKEQ. Trimming cost V 0 bases and J 2 bases, with 6 bases left between them. This CDR3 contains 14 residues. CDR3 loop: CASSQEGYTDTQYF. The CDR3 nucleotides read TGTGCCAGCAGCCAAGAGGGCTACACAGATACGCAGTATTTT.

The sample holds a few counts of this clonotype. V usage is TRBV20-1 and J usage is TRBJ2-3, with 7 bases fitting TRBD1. The CDR3 spans 13 residues. J gave up 10 bases and V 5 bases, and 12 bases lay outside the gene matches. Germline loops: CDR1 DFQATT, CDR2 SNEGSKA (reference sequence). In nucleotides, the CDR3 is TGCAGTGCTGGGGGACAGTTCGAAAATGCGCAGTATTTT. It translates to CSAGGQFENAQYF.

This clonotype was observed a few times. This chain links TRBV6-1 with TRBJ2-4; 7 bases match TRBD2. The V and J ends lost 1 base and 5 bases, in that order; junction bases with no gene match: 8. Germline-derived CDR1 and CDR2 are MNHNS and SASEGT. This CDR3 region has 16 residues. The chain's CDR3 is CASSEVEGGPQNIQYF. Here the CDR3 DNA reads TGTGCCAGCAGTGAAGTGGAGGGAGGGCCCCAAAACATTCAGTACTTC.

The chain uses TRBV7-2 and TRBJ2-7; TRBD2 matches at 8 bases. The CDR3 is 15 amino acids. The V gene end was trimmed by 5 bases and the J gene end by 4 bases; junction bases not matched to a gene: 10. Germline V CDR1 and CDR2: SGHTA, FQGNSA. The CDR3 nucleotides read TGTGCCAGCAGCCAACAAGCGGGAGTTAGGTACGAGCAGTACTTC. Amino acid sequence: CASSQQAGVRYEQYF.

This clonotype was detected many times. The chain combines TRBV11-2 with TRBJ2-5; 13 bases match TRBD2. Germline CDR1 is SGHAT and CDR2 is FQNNGV. The CDR3 totals 16 residues. V gave up 6 bases and J gave up 2 bases; unmatched junction bases: 6. CDR3 region: CASSLLLAGGQETQYF. CDR3 DNA sequence: TGTGCCAGCAGTTTACTACTAGCGGGAGGGCAAGAGACCCAGTACTTC.

This clonotype was seen just once. The CDR3 sequence is CSANFDRGHGYTF. In nucleotides, the CDR3 is TGCAGTGCCAACTTCGACAGGGGGCATGGCTACACCTTC. The V call is TRBV20-1, the J call TRBJ1-2; TRBD1 agrees at 10 bases. CDR1 DFQATT and CDR2 SNEGSKA come from the germline V gene (reference sequence). The CDR3 sequence is 13 residues long. J lost 6 bases, V lost 6 bases, and 7 bases had no gene match.

This clonotype was detected ten times or more. The genes are TRBV28 and TRBJ2-7; 8 bases map to TRBD1. TRBJ2-1 explains the end of the DNA better; the J call may be wrong. This CDR3 is 13 amino acids long. Germline CDR1 is MDHEN and CDR2 is SYDVKM. The chain's CDR3 is CASSPTGVNEQFF. For the CDR3, the DNA is TGTGCCAGCAGTCCGACAGGGGTTAATGAGCAGTTCTTC.

This clonotype has only a few counts. A much more abundant neighbour one base away suggests this may be a read error. J is TRBJ2-3 and V is TRBV10-3; TRBD2 agrees at 10 bases. Germline loops: CDR1 ENHRY, CDR2 SYGVKD. There are 17 residues in the CDR3. The CDR3 coding sequence is TGTGCCATCAGTGAGTCCCTAGCGGGAGAAAGCTCAGATATGCAGTATTTT. It translates to CAISESLAGESSDMQYF.

In its sample, this clonotype was seen once. The genes are TRBV2 and TRBJ2-3; TRBD2 matches 9 bases. The CDR3 is 14 amino acids. Germline V gene lookup returns CDR1 SNHLY and CDR2 FYNNEI. Losses at the gene ends were 7 bases for V and 2 bases for J; bases not matched to a gene: 4. CDR3 protein: CASMASGVTDTQYF. The DNA of the CDR3 is TGTGCCAGCATGGCTAGCGGGGTCACAGATACGCAGTATTTT.

This clonotype was found many times. The chain recombines TRBV12-3 or TRBV12-4 with TRBJ2-4; 7 bases fit TRBD1. This CDR3 is 15 amino acids long. V trimming: 6 bases; J trimming: 1 base; junction bases outside the gene matches: 6. CDR3 nucleotide sequence: TGTGCCAGCAGCCTACAGGGGCTCGCCAAAAACATTCAGTACTTC. Its protein is CASSLQGLAKNIQYF.

The chain carries TRBV4-3 and TRBJ2-5; no reliable D call. The length of the CDR3 is 13 residues. Trimming shortened V by 0 bases and J by 5 bases, and 7 bases separated the two germline ends. CDR1 is LGHNA and CDR2 is YSLEER in the germline V gene. CDR3 nucleotides: TGCGCCAGCAGCCAAGATTTAATGGAGACCCAGTACTTC. Encoded protein: CASSQDLMETQYF.

There are a few counts of this clonotype. This rearrangement joins TRBV2 to TRBJ2-1; D perhaps matches TRBD2 (6 bases). Germline V lookup: CDR1 SNHLY, CDR2 FYNNEI. The CDR3 loop spans 15 amino acids. The V end was cut by 6 bases, the J end by 3 bases, with 15 bases between. CDR3 nucleotide sequence: TGTGCCAGCAGGGAACTAGCAATTATCTACAATGAGCAGTTCTTC. This gives the protein CASRELAIIYNEQFF.

This clonotype was seen at least ten times. V usage is TRBV9 and J usage is TRBJ2-3; 8 bases map to TRBD2. This CDR3 region has 15 residues. Germline V CDR1 and CDR2: SGDLS, YYNGEE. The ends lost 4 bases at V and 3 bases at J; junction bases unmatched: 7. The chain's CDR3 is CASSSSGSHTDTQYF. The CDR3 DNA follows: TGTGCCAGCAGCTCCAGCGGGAGTCATACAGATACGCAGTATTTT.

This clonotype was observed many times. The chain combines TRBV20-1 with TRBJ1-2, with TRBD1 matching over 7 bases. The V and J ends lost 2 bases and 6 bases, in that order; junction bases with no gene match: 3. The CDR3 has 12 residues. Germline CDR1 reads DFQATT; CDR2 reads SNEGSKA (reference sequence). The CDR3 region has the DNA TGCAGTGCTAGAAGGGGGCGCGATGGCTACACCTTC. It codes for CSARRGRDGYTF.

This clonotype turned up a few times. The rearrangement links TRBV19 to TRBJ2-7; D might be TRBD2 (6 bases). The CDR3 is 14 residues long. Between the trimmed V and J ends, which lost 5 bases and 3 bases, there was a span of 14 bases. Germline V CDR1 and CDR2: LNHDA, SQIVND (reference sequence). CDR3 DNA sequence: TGTGCCAGTAGTTCGGGACTGGTAGACTACGAGCAGTACTTC. Translated: CASSSGLVDYEQYF.

The chain is built from TRBV29-1 and TRBJ1-5; D unclear. The length of the CDR3 is 12 residues. Trimming left V 4 bases short and J 5 bases short, with 9 bases between. Germline CDR1 is SQVTM and CDR2 is ANQGSEA. The CDR3 loop reads CSVARGDQPQHF. For the CDR3, the DNA is TGCAGCGTTGCTCGGGGAGATCAGCCCCAGCATTTT.

This clonotype came up a few times. The chain employs TRBV3-1 and TRBJ1-2; TRBD1 aligns across 10 bases. The CDR3 has 15 amino acids. Per the germline V gene, CDR1 is LGHDT and CDR2 is YNNKEL (reference sequence). V lost 3 bases to trimming and J lost 4 bases; unmatched junction nucleotides: 5. CDR3 in DNA: TGTGCCAGCAGCCAGCGGGACAGGGGATTCTATGGCTACACCTTC. Amino acid sequence: CASSQRDRGFYGYTF. The whole variable domain, remainder taken from reference TRBV3-1 and TRBJ1-2, is DTAVSQTPKYLVTQMGNDKSIKCEQNLGHDTMYWYKQDSKKFLKIMFSYNNKELIINETVPNRFSPKSPDKAHLNLHINSLELGDSAVYFCASSQRDRGFYGYTFGSGTRLTVV.

The rearrangement uses TRBV7-3 and TRBJ2-3, with TRBD2 matching over 9 bases. This CDR3 is built from 16 residues. Germline assignment: CDR1 SGHTA and CDR2 FQGTGA. Trimming removed 0 bases from V and 5 bases from J; junction bases left unmatched: 6. CDR3 residues: CASSLTPSGAGDTQYF. CDR3 nucleotides: TGTGCCAGCAGCTTAACCCCTAGCGGGGCAGGAGATACGCAGTATTTT. Full variable domain (rest looked up from reference TRBV7-3 and TRBJ2-3): GAGVSQTPSNKVTEKGKYVELRCDPISGHTALYWYRQSLGQGPEFLIYFQGTGAADDSGLPNDRFFAVRPEGSVSTLKIQRTERGDSAVYLCASSLTPSGAGDTQYFGPGTRLTVL.

This clonotype was found a few times. The V and J genes are TRBV7-2 and TRBJ2-5, with 9 bases lining up with TRBD2. Judging by the DNA end, TRBJ2-1 fits better; the J call may be wrong. The V gene's germline CDR1 is SGHTA and CDR2 FQGNSA. The CDR3 extends over 16 amino acids. The CDR3 spells CASSLVYSGSWDEQFF. The CDR3 bases are TGTGCCAGCAGCTTAGTTTATAGCGGGAGCTGGGATGAGCAGTTCTTC.

This clonotype was observed a handful of times. The chain couples TRBV30 to TRBJ1-4; D remains unclear. Between the trimmed V and J ends, which lost 4 bases and 5 bases, there was a span of 11 bases. Germline V gives CDR1 GTSNPN, CDR2 SVGIG (reference sequence). This CDR3 comprises 13 residues. The CDR3 DNA reads TGTGCCTGGATGCGGTTACCGAATGAAAAACTGTTTTTT. As protein: CAWMRLPNEKLFF.

Only a few counts were recorded for this clonotype. V gene TRBV5-1 combines with J gene TRBJ1-1; 8 positions agree with TRBD1. Germline-derived CDR1 and CDR2 are SGHRS and YFSETQ. The CDR3 contains 14 residues. With V trimmed by 0 bases and J by 7 bases, 5 bases remained unmatched. CDR3 sequence reads: CASSLARTGNEAFF. Here the CDR3 DNA reads TGCGCCAGCAGCTTGGCCAGGACAGGGAATGAAGCTTTCTTT. Complete variable domain (other parts from reference TRBV5-1 and TRBJ1-1): KAGVTQTPRYLIKTRGQQVTLSCSPISGHRSVSWYQQTPGQGLQFLFEYFSETQRNKGNFPGRFSGRQFSNSRSEMNVSTLELGDSALYLCASSLARTGNEAFFGQGTRLTVV.

This chain uses TRBV7-3 with TRBJ2-5, with 9 bases that match TRBD2. TRBJ2-1 explains the end of the DNA better; the J call may be wrong. Germline V gene data show CDR1 as SGHTA and CDR2 as FQGTGA. This CDR3 has 16 residues. The CDR3 protein is CASSASGGLAHNEQFF. In DNA form, the CDR3 reads TGTGCCAGCAGCGCGTCCGGGGGACTAGCTCACAATGAGCAGTTCTTC.

This chain joins TRBV27 and TRBJ2-3; TRBD2 aligns across 9 bases. CDR3 length: 18 residues. Germline V gene sequence: CDR1 MNHEY, CDR2 SMNVEV (reference sequence). V shed 4 bases, J shed 2 bases, and the junction held 13 bases outside the gene matches. The CDR3 here is CASSSIPHLGLATDTQYF. The CDR3 DNA reads TGTGCCAGCAGTTCGATACCTCATCTGGGACTAGCCACAGATACGCAGTATTTT.

Many counts were recorded for this clonotype. This rearrangement joins TRBV4-1 to TRBJ2-3; D gene unclear. The length of the CDR3 is 14 residues. Germline CDR1 reads MGHRA; CDR2 reads YSYEKL. Trimming removed 1 base at V and 5 bases at J, with 10 bases between. The DNA of the CDR3 is TGCGCCAGCAGCCAAGGGCAGCGCGGAGATACGCAGTATTTT. Its translation is CASSQGQRGDTQYF.

The chain joins TRBV5-1 to TRBJ2-5; D possibly corresponds to TRBD1 (5 bases). This CDR3 has 14 residues. Germline CDR1 reads SGHRS; CDR2 reads YFSETQ. The V and J ends lost 2 bases and 1 base respectively, with 9 bases between them. CDR3 nucleotides: TGCGCCAGCAGCTTTGTGGACACCCAAGAGACCCAGTACTTC. Its protein product is CASSFVDTQETQYF.

This clonotype was picked up a small number of times. This sequence joins TRBV3-1 and TRBJ2-5; D is perhaps TRBD1 (6 bases). This CDR3 contains 14 residues. CDR1 is LGHDT and CDR2 is YNNKEL in the germline V gene (reference sequence). Trimming shortened V by 5 bases and J by 1 base, and 11 bases separated the two germline ends. In DNA form, the CDR3 reads TGTGCCAGCAGCATTAGGGGGATCCAAGAGACCCAGTACTTC. Protein product: CASSIRGIQETQYF.

This clonotype was counted ten times or more. The chain uses TRBV4-2 and TRBJ1-5; no reliable D call. Trimming pared 4 bases from V and 9 bases from J, leaving 13 bases between. The CDR3 has 13 amino acids. The germline V gene has CDR1 LGHNA and CDR2 YNFKEQ. The CDR3 nucleotides are TGTGCCAGCAGCCCCTGGGCCGGTGGGCCCCAGCATTTT. This sequence encodes CASSPWAGGPQHF.

The J gene is TRBJ2-5, the V gene TRBV20-1, with 7 positions matching TRBD2. The CDR3 runs 15 residues. Germline values: CDR1 DFQATT, CDR2 SNEGSKA (reference sequence). After removal of 1 base from V and 3 bases from J, the junction contained 8 bases not matched to a gene. The DNA for the CDR3 is TGCAGTGCTAGAGTAGGTGCTAGCGGAAAAGAGACCCAGTACTTC. Its translation is CSARVGASGKETQYF.

In this sample, this clonotype turned up many times. This rearrangement joins TRBV27 to TRBJ1-2, with unresolved D. V was clipped by 5 bases and J by 2 bases, with 9 bases between them. Germline V gives CDR1 MNHEY, CDR2 SMNVEV (reference sequence). This CDR3 comprises 13 residues. CDR3 in DNA: TGTGCCAGCAGTCCCCAGGCAAACTATGGCTACACCTTC. Protein: CASSPQANYGYTF.